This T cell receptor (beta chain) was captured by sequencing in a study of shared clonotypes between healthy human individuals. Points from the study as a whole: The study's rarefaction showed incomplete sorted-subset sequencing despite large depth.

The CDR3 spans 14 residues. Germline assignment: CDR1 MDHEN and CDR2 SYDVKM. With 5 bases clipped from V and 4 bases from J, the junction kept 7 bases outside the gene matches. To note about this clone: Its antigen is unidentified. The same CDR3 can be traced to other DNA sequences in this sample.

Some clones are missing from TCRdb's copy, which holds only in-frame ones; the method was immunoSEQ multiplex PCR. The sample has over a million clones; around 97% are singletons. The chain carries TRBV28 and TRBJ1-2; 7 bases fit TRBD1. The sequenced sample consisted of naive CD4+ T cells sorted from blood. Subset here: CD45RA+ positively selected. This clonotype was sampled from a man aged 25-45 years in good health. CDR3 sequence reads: CASSLRQGTYGYTF. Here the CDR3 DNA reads TGTGCCAGCAGTCTAAGACAGGGAACCTATGGCTACACCTTC.